A single sample is the source of the 7 T cell receptor beta chains below, sequenced in a study of blood T cell repertoires in COVID-19. The assay was immunoSEQ multiplex PCR, and TCRdb's table has in-frame clones only and misses some. Of about 280,000 clones in the sample, approximately 85% were seen once. Sequenced input: peripheral blood. Every receptor here comes from a man over 45 with active or convalescent COVID-19.

The chain links TRBV27 to TRBJ2-1; 7 nucleotides match TRBD2. CDR3 length: 12 amino acids. V shed 3 bases, J shed 7 bases, and the junction held 0 bases outside the gene matches. Germline V gene data show CDR1 as MNHEY and CDR2 as SMNVEV (reference sequence). This chain's CDR3 is CASSFGGNEQFF. The DNA of the CDR3 is TGTGCCAGCAGTTTCGGGGGGAATGAGCAGTTCTTC.

The V gene is TRBV27, the J gene TRBJ1-2, with a possible D match to TRBD1 (6 bases). This CDR3 contains 16 residues. V lost 4 bases and J 9 bases, leaving 24 bases between the germline ends. CDR1 and CDR2 from the germline V gene are MNHEY and SMNVEV (reference sequence). The CDR3: CASSSTWTDNLRSYTF. The CDR3 coding sequence is TGTGCCAGCAGTTCGACTTGGACAGACAACCTCAGGAGCTACACCTTC.

This chain joins TRBV5-4 and TRBJ2-3; 10 nucleotides match TRBD2. In germline, CDR1 is SGHNT, CDR2 YYREEE (reference sequence). Trimming removed 3 bases from V and 2 bases from J; junction bases left unmatched: 6. This CDR3 contains 16 residues. The DNA for the CDR3 is TGTGCCAGCAGCTACCGTAGCGGGAGGAACACAGATACGCAGTATTTT. Residues: CASSYRSGRNTDTQYF.

This clone was seen only a few times. J is TRBJ2-7 and V is TRBV5-4; 7 positions match TRBD1. Trimming took 4 bases from V and 2 from J; bases not matched to a gene: 6. Germline values: CDR1 SGHNT, CDR2 YYREEE (reference sequence). CDR3 length equals 14 residues. The CDR3 region has the DNA TGTGCCAGCAGCCCGGGACAGCGTCCCTACGAGCAGTACTTC. Amino acid sequence: CASSPGQRPYEQYF.

This rearrangement joins TRBV5-1 to TRBJ2-7; TRBD2 matches 8 bases. This CDR3 comprises 18 residues. Germline V lookup: CDR1 SGHRS, CDR2 YFSETQ. V shed 4 bases and J 4 bases; nucleotides not matched to a gene: 19. The CDR3 DNA sequence: TGCGCCAGCAGCCCCCCCCGCGCGGGAGGCCGAGAGGAATACGAGCAGTACTTC. Protein: CASSPPRAGGREEYEQYF.

The J gene is TRBJ1-1, the V gene TRBV7-2, with D hard to call. In germline, CDR1 is SGHTA, CDR2 FQGNSA. The CDR3 spans 14 residues. V lost 5 bases to trimming and J lost 0 bases, with 10 bases between them. In DNA, the CDR3 is TGTGCCAGCAGCCCCGACGGGGTGAACACTGAAGCTTTCTTT. The encoded protein is CASSPDGVNTEAFF.

V gene TRBV12-5 combines with J gene TRBJ1-1; the match to TRBD1 covers 7 bases. J was trimmed by 1 base and V by 7 bases; bases with no gene match: 6. The CDR3 length is 14 residues. Per germline, CDR1 LGHNT and CDR2 FRNRAP. The CDR3 DNA sequence: TGTGCTAGTGCCAGGGACAGCCCGAACACTGAAGCTTTCTTT. The encoded protein is CASARDSPNTEAFF.